This TCR beta chain comes out of a study of T cells in Graves' hyperthyroidism and ophthalmopathy. Across the study: Prior to any treatment, at the point of initial diagnosis, peripheral blood was collected.

Authors of the study amplified TCR beta CDR3 regions from RNA transcripts. When the TCR CDR3 underwent first-round RT-PCR, the HTBI primer set was used. TCRdb redid the calling of the multiplex PCR reads with MiXCR, one entry per CDR3 protein. The table includes around 300,000 distinct CDR3 sequences, approximately 18% detected once. This clonotype showed up just once. A junction boundary mismatches the germline segment, possibly from a read error. Germline CDR1 is SEHNR and CDR2 is FQNEAQ (reference sequence). This CDR3 is built from 12 residues. The sample taken for sequencing was blood. The V call is TRBV7-9, the J call TRBJ2-7; no firm D call. This receptor was taken from a man aged 45 to 65 with Graves' ophthalmopathy. The CDR3 here is CASTKTGYGQYF. CDR3 coding DNA: TGTGCCAGTACTAAGACGGGTTACGGGCAGTACTTC.